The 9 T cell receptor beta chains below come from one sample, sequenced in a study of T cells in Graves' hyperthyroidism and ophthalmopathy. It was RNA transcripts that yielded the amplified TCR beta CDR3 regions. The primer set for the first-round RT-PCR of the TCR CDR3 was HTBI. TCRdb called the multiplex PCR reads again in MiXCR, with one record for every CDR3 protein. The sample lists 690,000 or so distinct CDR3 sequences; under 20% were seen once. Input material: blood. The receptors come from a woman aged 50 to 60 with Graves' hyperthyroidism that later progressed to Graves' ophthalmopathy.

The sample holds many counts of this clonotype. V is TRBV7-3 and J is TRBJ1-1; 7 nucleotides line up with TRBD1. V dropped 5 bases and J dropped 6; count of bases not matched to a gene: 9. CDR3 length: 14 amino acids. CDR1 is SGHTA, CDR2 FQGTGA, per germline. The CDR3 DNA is TGTGCCAGCAGCCGACAGGGTGGGAGGGCTGAAGCTTTCTTT. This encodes CASSRQGGRAEAFF.

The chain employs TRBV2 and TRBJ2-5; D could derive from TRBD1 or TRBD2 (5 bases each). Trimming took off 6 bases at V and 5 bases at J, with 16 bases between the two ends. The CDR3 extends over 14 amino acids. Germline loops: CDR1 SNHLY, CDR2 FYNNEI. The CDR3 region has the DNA TGTGCCAGCAGCGGGGACGTGCGGACCGAGACCCAGTACTTC. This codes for CASSGDVRTETQYF.

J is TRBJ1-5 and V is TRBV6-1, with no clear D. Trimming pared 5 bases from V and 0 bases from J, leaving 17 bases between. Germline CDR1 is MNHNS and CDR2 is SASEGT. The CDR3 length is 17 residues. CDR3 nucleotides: TGTGCCAGCAGTAGCCCCGCCAGTTTCCATAGCAATCAGCCCCAGCATTTT. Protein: CASSSPASFHSNQPQHF.

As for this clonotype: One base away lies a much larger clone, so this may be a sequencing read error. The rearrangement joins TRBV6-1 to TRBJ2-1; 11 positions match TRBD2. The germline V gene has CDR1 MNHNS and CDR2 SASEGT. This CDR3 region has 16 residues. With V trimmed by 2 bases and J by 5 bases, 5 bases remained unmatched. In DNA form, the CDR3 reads TGTGCCAGCAGTGAACCGGGACTAGCGGTCCACAATGAGCAGTTCTTC. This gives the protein CASSEPGLAVHNEQFF.

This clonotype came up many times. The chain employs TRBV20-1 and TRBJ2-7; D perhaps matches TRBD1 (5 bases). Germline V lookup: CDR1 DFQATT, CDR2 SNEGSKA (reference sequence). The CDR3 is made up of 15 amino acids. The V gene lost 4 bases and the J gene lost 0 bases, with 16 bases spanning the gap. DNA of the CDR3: TGCAGTGCTAACATCGTGGGGCATAGCTCCTACGAGCAGTACTTC. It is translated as CSANIVGHSSYEQYF.

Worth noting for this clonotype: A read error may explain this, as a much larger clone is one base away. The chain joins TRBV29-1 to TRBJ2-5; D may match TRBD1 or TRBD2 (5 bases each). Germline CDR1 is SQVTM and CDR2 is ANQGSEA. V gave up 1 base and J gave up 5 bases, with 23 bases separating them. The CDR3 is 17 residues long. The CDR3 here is CSVEVRMTGQRRETQYF. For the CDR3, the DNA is TGCAGCGTTGAAGTGAGAATGACGGGGCAAAGGAGGGAGACCCAGTACTTC.

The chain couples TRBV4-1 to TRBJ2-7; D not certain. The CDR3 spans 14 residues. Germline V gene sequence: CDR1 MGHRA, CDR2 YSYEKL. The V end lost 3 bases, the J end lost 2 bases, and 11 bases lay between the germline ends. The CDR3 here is CASSQEGLTYEQYF. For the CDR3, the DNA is TGCGCCAGCAGCCAGGAAGGGTTAACCTACGAGCAGTACTTC.

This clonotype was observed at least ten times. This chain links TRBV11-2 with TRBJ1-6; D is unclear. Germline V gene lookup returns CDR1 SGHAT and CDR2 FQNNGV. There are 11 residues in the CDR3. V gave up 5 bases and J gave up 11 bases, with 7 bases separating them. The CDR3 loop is CASSAGAPLHF. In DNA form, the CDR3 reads TGTGCCAGCAGCGCTGGGGCACCCCTCCACTTT. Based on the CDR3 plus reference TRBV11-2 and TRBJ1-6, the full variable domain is EAGVAQSPRYKIIEKRQSVAFWCNPISGHATLYWYQQILGQGPKLLIQFQNNGVVDDSQLPKDRFSAERLKGVDSTLKIQPAKLEDSAVYLCASSAGAPLHFGNGTRLTVT.

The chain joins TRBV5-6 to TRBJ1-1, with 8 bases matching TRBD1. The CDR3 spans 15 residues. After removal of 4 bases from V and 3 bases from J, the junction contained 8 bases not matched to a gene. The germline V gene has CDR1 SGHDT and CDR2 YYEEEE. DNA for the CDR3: TGTGCCAGCAGCGGGGGACAGGAGCTGTACACTGAAGCTTTCTTT. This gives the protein CASSGGQELYTEAFF. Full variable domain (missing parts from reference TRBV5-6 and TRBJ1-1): DAGVTQSPTHLIKTRGQQVTLRCSPKSGHDTVSWYQQALGQGPQFIFQYYEEEERQRGNFPDRFSGHQFPNYSSELNVNALLLGDSALYLCASSGGQELYTEAFFGQGTRLTVV.